This is a list of T cell receptor beta chains from one sample in a study of cytomegalovirus exposure and HLA in healthy donors. The repertoire was sequenced with immunoSEQ multiplex PCR; TCRdb's copy has only in-frame clones and lacks some. The profile shows around 150,000 clones, approximately 80% of them singletons. The sample was PBMCs. The receptors shown here come from a male donor in good health and CMV-seropositive. The CDR3 runs from the conserved cysteine through the conserved F or W. Each record gives: V gene, clone size, D gene, J gene, CDR3 DNA, CDR3 protein. The D gene is left open where the match is weak. Size is omitted from some rows. Given values are once, few, many or a class for expanded clones.

V: TRBV2
size: -
D: -
J: TRBJ1-5
DNA: TGTGCCAGCAGTGGACAAGCTAGCAATCAGCCCCAGCATTTT
CDR3: CASSGQASNQPQHF

V: TRBV5-5
size: -
D: TRBD2
J: TRBJ2-2
DNA: TGTGCCAGCAGCGCGGGACTAGCGGCGAACACCGGGGAGCTGTTTTTT
CDR3: CASSAGLAANTGELFF

V: TRBV27
size: -
D: TRBD1
J: TRBJ1-2
DNA: TGTGCCAGCAGTGACAGGGCGGACTATGGCTACACCTTC
CDR3: CASSDRADYGYTF

V: TRBV21-1
size: -
D: -
J: TRBJ2-3
DNA: TGTGCCAGCAGCAAAAAGATTAGACACCTCACAGATACGCAGTATTTT
CDR3: CASSKKIRHLTDTQYF

V: TRBV30
size: -
D: TRBD1
J: TRBJ1-2
DNA: TGTGCCTGGAGCCAAGGGGACAGCCTGACCTATGGCTACACCTTC
CDR3: CAWSQGDSLTYGYTF

V: TRBV6-5
size: -
D: -
J: TRBJ2-1
DNA: TGTGCCAGCAGTTATCCCATGGGCACGAACAATGAGCAGTTCTTC
CDR3: CASSYPMGTNNEQFF

V: TRBV7-2
size: -
D: -
J: TRBJ2-2
DNA: TGTGCCAGCAGCCCCGCCCGCCAGGACACCGGGGAGCTGTTTTTT
CDR3: CASSPARQDTGELFF

V: TRBV4-2
size: -
D: TRBD1
J: TRBJ2-7
DNA: TGTGCCAGCAGCCAAGTCGGACAGGGGACCTACGAGCAGTACTTC
CDR3: CASSQVGQGTYEQYF

V: TRBV12-5
size: -
D: -
J: TRBJ2-1
DNA: TGTGCTAGTGGTTTGGAGGGACAGTTCTTC
CDR3: CASGLEGQFF

V: TRBV6-5
size: few
D: -
J: TRBJ1-6
DNA: TGTGCCAGCAGTCGAGGGGGGGAGACGCCCCTCCACTTT
CDR3: CASSRGGETPLHF

V: TRBV7-8
size: -
D: TRBD1
J: TRBJ2-5
DNA: TGTGCCAGCAGCTTAGCCGAGGTCACCGGTCTCCAGGGGGAACAAGAGACCCAGTACTTC
CDR3: CASSLAEVTGLQGEQETQYF

V: TRBV10-3
size: -
D: TRBD1
J: TRBJ1-1
DNA: TGTGCCATCAGCACGACAGGGGGCACTGAAGCTTTCTTT
CDR3: CAISTTGGTEAFF

V: TRBV4-1
size: -
D: TRBD2
J: TRBJ2-7
DNA: TGCGCCAGCAGCCAAGGTAGCGGGGGTCTCTACGAGCAGTACTTC
CDR3: CASSQGSGGLYEQYF

V: TRBV5-1
size: -
D: TRBD2
J: TRBJ2-3
DNA: TGCGCCAGCAGCCTGGGACTAGCGGGGAGCACAGATACGCAGTATTTT
CDR3: CASSLGLAGSTDTQYF

V: TRBV7-7
size: -
D: TRBD2
J: TRBJ2-1
DNA: TGTGCTAGCAGCTTAGATCAGCGGGGCTACAATGAGCAGTTCTTC
CDR3: CASSLDQRGYNEQFF

V: TRBV18
size: -
D: -
J: TRBJ2-1
DNA: TGTGCCAGCTCACTTGCTCTAGCGCGAGAGGGCAATGAGCAGTTCTTC
CDR3: CASSLALAREGNEQFF

V: TRBV28
size: -
D: TRBD1
J: TRBJ1-2
DNA: TGTGCCAGCACCACTACAGGGGGCGAATACTATGGCTACACCTTC
CDR3: CASTTTGGEYYGYTF

V: TRBV2
size: -
D: -
J: TRBJ1-5
DNA: TGTGCCAGCAGTGTCGGGTTCGAGCCCCAGCATTTT
CDR3: CASSVGFEPQHF

V: TRBV7-2
size: once
D: TRBD1
J: TRBJ1-5
DNA: TGTGCCAGCAGCCCAGGACAGGTTGGCAATCAGCCCCAGCATTTT
CDR3: CASSPGQVGNQPQHF

V: TRBV11-3
size: -
D: -
J: TRBJ2-1
DNA: TGTGCCAGCAGCTCAGGACAGTACAATGAGCAGTTCTTC
CDR3: CASSSGQYNEQFF

V: TRBV11-3
size: -
D: TRBD2
J: TRBJ2-7
DNA: TGTGCCAGCAGCTTACTTGGCGGGAGGCGCGACGAGCAGTACTTC
CDR3: CASSLLGGRRDEQYF

V: TRBV27
size: -
D: -
J: TRBJ2-3
DNA: TGTGCCAGCAGTTCCACCCTGGGCCTCAGGGATACGCAGTATTTT
CDR3: CASSSTLGLRDTQYF

V: TRBV6-1
size: -
D: -
J: TRBJ1-2
DNA: TGTGCCAGCAGGGCCGGCGGGGCTGCTAACTATGGCTACACCTTC
CDR3: CASRAGGAANYGYTF

V: TRBV6-6
size: few
D: TRBD1
J: TRBJ1-3
DNA: TGTGCCAGTTTAGGGGGCGGAAACACCATATATTTT
CDR3: CASLGGGNTIYF

V: TRBV9
size: -
D: TRBD1
J: TRBJ2-7
DNA: TGTGCCAGCAGCGGGCCGGGACAGAGGCCCTACGAGCAGTACTTC
CDR3: CASSGPGQRPYEQYF

V: TRBV5-6
size: -
D: TRBD1
J: TRBJ1-1
DNA: TGTGCCAGCAGTTTCAGCAGGGGGCAAGGGAACACTGAAGCTTTCTTT
CDR3: CASSFSRGQGNTEAFF

V: TRBV29-1
size: -
D: TRBD1
J: TRBJ1-4
DNA: TGCAGCGCCCGGGGACAGGGGCATGAAAAACTGTTTTTT
CDR3: CSARGQGHEKLFF

V: TRBV6-1
size: -
D: TRBD1
J: TRBJ2-4
DNA: TGTGCCAGCAGGGGACAGGGGCACATTCAGTACTTC
CDR3: CASRGQGHIQYF

V: TRBV4-1
size: -
D: -
J: TRBJ2-7
DNA: TGCGCCAGCAGCCCTCTACTTGGCGAGCAGTACTTC
CDR3: CASSPLLGEQYF

V: TRBV19
size: -
D: -
J: TRBJ1-1
DNA: TGTGCCAGTAGCCCAGGGCAGGGGCTGAACACTGAAGCTTTCTTT
CDR3: CASSPGQGLNTEAFF

V: TRBV29-1
size: -
D: TRBD1
J: TRBJ2-7
DNA: TGCAGCGTTCAGGGGGCGGAGGAGCAGTACTTC
CDR3: CSVQGAEEQYF

V: TRBV19
size: -
D: TRBD1
J: TRBJ2-7
DNA: TGTGCCACTTCCATGGGGACAGGGGAGTCCGAGCAGTACTTC
CDR3: CATSMGTGESEQYF

V: TRBV10-3
size: -
D: TRBD1
J: TRBJ2-7
DNA: TGTGCCATCGGCGGGGACAGGGACTACGAGCAGTACTTC
CDR3: CAIGGDRDYEQYF

V: TRBV28
size: -
D: -
J: TRBJ2-3
DNA: TGTGCCAGCAGTTTGGCGGAGGGAGGCACAGATACGCAGTATTTT
CDR3: CASSLAEGGTDTQYF

V: TRBV29-1
size: -
D: -
J: TRBJ2-1
DNA: TGCAGCGTTGTGGGGGGAGAGAGTTCCTACAATGAGCAGTTCTTC
CDR3: CSVVGGESSYNEQFF

V: TRBV18
size: -
D: -
J: TRBJ1-3
DNA: TGTGCCAGCTCACCTTCAGGGGACGGAAACACCATATATTTT
CDR3: CASSPSGDGNTIYF

V: TRBV30
size: -
D: -
J: TRBJ2-7
DNA: TGTGCCTGGAATGGGTCTCCGGACAGCTCCTACGAGCAGTACTTC
CDR3: CAWNGSPDSSYEQYF

V: TRBV9
size: -
D: TRBD1
J: TRBJ1-1
DNA: TGTGCCAGCAGCGACCAGGGGGCGCATTGGACTGAAGCTTTCTTT
CDR3: CASSDQGAHWTEAFF

V: TRBV5-6
size: -
D: TRBD1
J: TRBJ1-2
DNA: TGTGCCAGCAGCCCGTCAGCAACAGGGGGCGCGCGGGAAGGCTACACCTTC
CDR3: CASSPSATGGAREGYTF

V: TRBV5-1
size: once
D: TRBD2
J: TRBJ2-2
DNA: TGCGCCAGCAGCCCCCTAGCGGGAGCGAACACCGGGGAGCTGTTTTTT
CDR3: CASSPLAGANTGELFF

V: TRBV30
size: once
D: -
J: TRBJ2-7
DNA: TGTGCCTGGAAGGCTGTCCTAGGCGAGCAGTACTTC
CDR3: CAWKAVLGEQYF

V: TRBV4-1
size: -
D: TRBD1
J: TRBJ1-3
DNA: TGCGCCAGCAGCCTTACAGGGGCTGGAAACACCATATATTTT
CDR3: CASSLTGAGNTIYF

V: TRBV27
size: -
D: TRBD2
J: TRBJ2-5
DNA: TGTGCCAGCGCAAGGAATAGCGGGGTCCAAGAGACCCAGTACTTC
CDR3: CASARNSGVQETQYF

V: TRBV28
size: -
D: TRBD2
J: TRBJ2-3
DNA: TGTGCCAGCAGTCGATCTAGCGGGCTCGCAGATACGCAGTATTTT
CDR3: CASSRSSGLADTQYF

V: TRBV5-1
size: -
D: -
J: TRBJ1-2
DNA: TGCGCCAGCAGCTTGGGGACGGGAGGGAGAGGCTACACCTTC
CDR3: CASSLGTGGRGYTF

V: TRBV19
size: -
D: TRBD2
J: TRBJ2-7
DNA: TGTGCCAGTAGTGGGGAACCTAGCGGGGCCTACGAGCAGTACTTC
CDR3: CASSGEPSGAYEQYF

V: TRBV18
size: -
D: TRBD1
J: TRBJ1-2
DNA: TGTGCCAGCTCACCAACAGGGGCGCCTAACTATGGCTACACCTTC
CDR3: CASSPTGAPNYGYTF

V: TRBV11-2
size: -
D: TRBD1
J: TRBJ1-2
DNA: TGTGCCAGCAGCTTAGTTCGGGGACAGACCTTTGGCTACACCTTC
CDR3: CASSLVRGQTFGYTF

V: TRBV5-4
size: -
D: -
J: TRBJ1-1
DNA: TGTGCCAGCAGCTTGGTTCAGGGGCGGTCTGAAGCTTTCTTT
CDR3: CASSLVQGRSEAFF

V: TRBV7-9
size: few
D: TRBD1
J: TRBJ2-2
DNA: TGTGCCAGCGTCCCCTCGACAGGGGAATATTCCGGGGAGCTGTTTTTT
CDR3: CASVPSTGEYSGELFF

V: TRBV7-9
size: -
D: -
J: TRBJ2-7
DNA: TGTGCCAGCAGCCAAACACTAGGAACCTACGAGCAGTACTTC
CDR3: CASSQTLGTYEQYF